This T cell receptor beta chain was retrieved from a study of OX40 agonist ivuxolimab in advanced cancers. Overall study: Having had anti-PD-1, anti-PD-L1 or anti-CTLA-4 therapy before was allowed, and approximately 40% had some.

Produced via immunoSEQ multiplex PCR; TCRdb's table is partial and in-frame only. This sample yields roughly 80,000 clones, of which around 86% are seen a single time; approximately 0.3% belongs to the top ten. The ends were cut back, 5 bases at V and 8 bases at J, with 9 bases in the middle. This CDR3 is 11 amino acids long. Germline V CDR1 and CDR2: MNHEY, SVGAGI. This clone came up a few times. The antigen is undetermined. Notes on the study in general: Determination of antigen specificity was not performed for the expanded peripheral T cells. Near-lowest levels of clonal expansion characterized partial responders at 0.1-3.0 mg/kg. Expanded clones tended on average to be more numerous among CD8+ T cells than CD4+.

This specimen consisted of CD4+ or CD8+ T cells sorted from blood, obtained in a trial of the OX40 agonist ivuxolimab. The TCR comes from an adult with an advanced solid tumor such as melanoma, head and neck, liver or kidney cancer. This chain uses TRBV6-5 with TRBJ1-2, with D hard to call. CDR3 sequence (DNA): TGTGCCAGCAGTCCCCCCGCAGGCTACACCTTC. Amino acid sequence: CASSPPAGYTF.